The subject of this entry is one T cell receptor beta chain. Its target is not known. Assay used: immunoSEQ multiplex PCR; TCRdb lists only in-frame clones, some missing. The table has some 22,000 clones, approximately 80% seen once. CD4+ T cells from unexposed donors were obtained before the COVID-19 pandemic (2011-2018). The cells were cultured for approximately 10 days before CD4+ T cells were isolated. Cells permitting, SARS-CoV-2 S/N and four cold-coronavirus spikes were tested on unexposed-donor CD4+ T cells. Each well had around 2.2 million PBMCs in 5% human AB serum with IL-2. On days 3 and 7, cultures got half fresh IL-2 medium. The record originates from a study of CD4 T cells in relation to SARS-CoV-2 and coronaviruses. Across the whole study: Crossreactive spike epitopes shared across donors were mapped to their HLA restriction.

V lost 0 bases, J lost 0 bases, and 18 bases lay in between. The CDR3 runs 18 residues. CDR1 and CDR2 (germline): LNHNV, YYDKDF (reference sequence). The V and J genes are TRBV15 and TRBJ2-7; D is unresolved. The sequence came from a human donor in good health. The sequenced material came from CD4+ T cells from PBMCs, cultured in vitro. CDR3 sequence: CATSRDQSGKQPSYEQYF. The CDR3 DNA sequence: TGTGCCACCAGCAGAGATCAGTCGGGCAAACAGCCCTCCTACGAGCAGTACTTC.